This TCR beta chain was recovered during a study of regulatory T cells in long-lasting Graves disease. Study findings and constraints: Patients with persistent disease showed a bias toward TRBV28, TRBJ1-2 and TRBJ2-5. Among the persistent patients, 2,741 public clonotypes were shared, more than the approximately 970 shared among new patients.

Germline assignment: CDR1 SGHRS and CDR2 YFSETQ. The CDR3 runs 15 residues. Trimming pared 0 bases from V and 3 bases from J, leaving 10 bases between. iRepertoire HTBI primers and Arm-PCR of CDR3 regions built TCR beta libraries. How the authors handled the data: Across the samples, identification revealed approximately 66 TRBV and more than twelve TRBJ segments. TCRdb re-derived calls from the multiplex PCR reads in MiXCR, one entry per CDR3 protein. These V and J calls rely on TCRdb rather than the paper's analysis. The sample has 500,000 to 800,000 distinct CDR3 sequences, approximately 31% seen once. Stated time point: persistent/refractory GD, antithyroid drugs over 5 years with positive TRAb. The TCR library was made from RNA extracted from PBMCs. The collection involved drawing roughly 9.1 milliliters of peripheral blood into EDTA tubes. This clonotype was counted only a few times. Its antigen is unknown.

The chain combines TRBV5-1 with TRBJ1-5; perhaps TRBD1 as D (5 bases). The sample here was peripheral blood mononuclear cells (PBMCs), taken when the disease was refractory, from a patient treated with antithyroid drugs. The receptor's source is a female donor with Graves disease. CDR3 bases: TGCGCCAGCAGCTTGGGAGACAGTATCAATCAGCCCCAGCATTTT. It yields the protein CASSLGDSINQPQHF.